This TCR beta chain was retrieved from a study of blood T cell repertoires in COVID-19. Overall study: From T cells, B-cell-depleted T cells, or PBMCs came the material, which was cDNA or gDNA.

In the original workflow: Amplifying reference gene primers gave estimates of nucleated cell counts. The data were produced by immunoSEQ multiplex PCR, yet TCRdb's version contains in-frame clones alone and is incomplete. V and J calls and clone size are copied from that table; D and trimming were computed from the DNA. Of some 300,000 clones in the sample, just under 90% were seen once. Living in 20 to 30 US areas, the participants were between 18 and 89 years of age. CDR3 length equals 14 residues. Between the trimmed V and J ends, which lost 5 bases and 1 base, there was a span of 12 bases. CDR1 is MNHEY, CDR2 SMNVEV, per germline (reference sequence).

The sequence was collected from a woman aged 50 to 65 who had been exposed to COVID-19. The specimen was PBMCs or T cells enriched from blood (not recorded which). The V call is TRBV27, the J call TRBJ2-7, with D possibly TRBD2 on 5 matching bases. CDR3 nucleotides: TGTGCCAGCAGTCTGGAGGCGCCGTCCTACGAGCAGTACTTC. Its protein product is CASSLEAPSYEQYF.